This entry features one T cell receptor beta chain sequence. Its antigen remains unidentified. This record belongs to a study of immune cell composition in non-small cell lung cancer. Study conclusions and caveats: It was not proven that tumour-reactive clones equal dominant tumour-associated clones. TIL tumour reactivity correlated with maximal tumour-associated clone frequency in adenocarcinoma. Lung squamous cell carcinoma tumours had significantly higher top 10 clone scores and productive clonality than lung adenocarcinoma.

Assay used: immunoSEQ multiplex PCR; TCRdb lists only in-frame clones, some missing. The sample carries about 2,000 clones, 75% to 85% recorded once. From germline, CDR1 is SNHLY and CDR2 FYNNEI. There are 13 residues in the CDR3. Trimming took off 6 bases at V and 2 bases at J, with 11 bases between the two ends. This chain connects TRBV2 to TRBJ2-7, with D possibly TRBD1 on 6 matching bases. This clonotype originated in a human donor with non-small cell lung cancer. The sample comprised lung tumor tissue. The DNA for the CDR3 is TGTGCCAGCAGCCGGGACACCACCTACGAGCAGTACTTC. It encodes CASSRDTTYEQYF.